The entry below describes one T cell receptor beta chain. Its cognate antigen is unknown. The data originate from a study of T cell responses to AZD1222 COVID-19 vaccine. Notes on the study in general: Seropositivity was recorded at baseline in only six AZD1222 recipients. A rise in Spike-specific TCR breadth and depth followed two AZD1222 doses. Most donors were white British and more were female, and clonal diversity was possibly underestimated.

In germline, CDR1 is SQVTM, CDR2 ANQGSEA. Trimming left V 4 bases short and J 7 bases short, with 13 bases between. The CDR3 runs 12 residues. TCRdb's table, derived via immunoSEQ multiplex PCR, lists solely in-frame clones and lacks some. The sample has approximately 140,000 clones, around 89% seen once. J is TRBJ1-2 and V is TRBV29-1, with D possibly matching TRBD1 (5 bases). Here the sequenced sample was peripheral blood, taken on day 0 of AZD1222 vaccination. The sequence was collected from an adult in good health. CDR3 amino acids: CSVVRGFGGYTF. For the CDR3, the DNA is TGCAGCGTTGTGCGGGGGTTCGGTGGCTACACCTTC.